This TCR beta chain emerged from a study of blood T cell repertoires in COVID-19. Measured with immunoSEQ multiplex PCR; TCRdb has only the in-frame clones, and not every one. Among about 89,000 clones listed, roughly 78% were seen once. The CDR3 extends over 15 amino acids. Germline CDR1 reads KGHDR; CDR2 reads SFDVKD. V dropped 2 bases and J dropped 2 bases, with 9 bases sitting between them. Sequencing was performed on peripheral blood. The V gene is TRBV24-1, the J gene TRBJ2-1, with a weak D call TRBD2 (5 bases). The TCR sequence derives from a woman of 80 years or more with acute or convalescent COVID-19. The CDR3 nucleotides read TGTGCCACCAGTGATTCATGGGGAGCCTACAATGAGCAGTTCTTC. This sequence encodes CATSDSWGAYNEQFF.